The source of this T cell receptor (beta chain) is a study of metastatic and nonmetastatic thyroid tumors (dated by TCRdb to about 2020). Looking at the study overall: For patients with malignant and with benign thyroid disease, the researchers compared repertoires between peripheral blood samples and tumor or nodule tissue samples.

Before undergoing thyroid surgery, none of the patients had been given any kind of treatment. Patient clinical samples collected from about 2011 to 2018 were retrospectively analysed using T-cell receptor beta sequencing. Overall results and qualifications from the work: TCR beta diversity was reported as significantly higher in malignant tumors than in benign nodules, in both blood and tumor samples.

The library relied on PCR. These reads were obtained on an Illumina HiSeq 4000. High-throughput sequencing was used to profile the TCR beta-chain CDR3 region of each patient. In the paper's pipeline: A classifier to discriminate distant-metastatic papillary thyroid cancer patients was built from CDR3 differences across clinicopathological groups. Repertoire diversity was assessed with the Shannon index, and tumor-blood repertoire similarity with the Morisita-Horn index. TCRdb redid the processing of the public reads, applying fastp at Q25 and MiXCR, and retained in-frame beta chains. The V and J calls and clone size come from TCRdb's table, not from the authors' own analysis. In this sample the table shows fewer than 40,000 clones, 30% of which occur a single time. Roughly 32% of the sample lies in the top ten. Notes on this clone: Its antigen remains undetermined. No base quality information exists; no much larger clone differs at one position.

Including the terminal cysteine and phenylalanine, the CDR3 comprises 13 residues. Only CDR3 DNA remains: 39 bases, in frame from the first base. CDR1 and CDR2 (SGHNT, YYREEE) derive from the germline V gene (reference sequence). The V and J ends are trimmed by 4 bases and 4 bases, leaving 6 bases between them. The TCR was taken from a female donor with papillary thyroid cancer or a benign thyroid nodule (not recorded which). Some clones in this sample may be carry-over from other donors' samples. Recombination connected TRBV5-4 to TRBJ2-6; matching of 5 bases hints at TRBD2 as the D gene. The specimen was blood. The CDR3 reads CASSGGGANVLTF. The nucleotide sequence is TGTGCCAGCAGCGGAGGCGGGGCCAACGTCCTGACTTTC.